This TCR beta chain came from a study of shared clonotypes between healthy human individuals. The CDR3 loop spans 16 amino acids. Losses at the gene ends were 6 bases for V and 0 bases for J; bases not matched to a gene: 6. Germline V gives CDR1 MDHEN, CDR2 SYDVKM. Measured with immunoSEQ multiplex PCR; TCRdb has only the in-frame clones, and not every one. The data contain 700,000 to 950,000 clones, about 97% of them singletons. The naive CD8 subset, CD45RO-negative cells positively selected for CCR7, excluded terminally differentiated effector memory CD45RA+ cells. This chain links TRBV28 with TRBJ1-5, with 9 positions matching TRBD1. Sequenced input: naive CD8+ T cells sorted from blood. This TCR derives from a man aged 30 to 45 in good health. CDR3 loop: CASRQGQGLSNQPQHF. The CDR3 coding sequence is TGTGCCAGCAGACAGGGACAGGGCCTTAGCAATCAGCCCCAGCATTTT.